The 18 T cell receptor beta chains below all came from one sample that was sequenced in a study of radiotherapy plus CTLA-4 blockade in lung cancer. Method: immunoSEQ multiplex PCR; TCRdb's copy keeps in-frame clones and lacks some. The sample gives around 82,000 clones, roughly 79% of which show up once; 20% to 25% is in the top ten. The sample in question was peripheral blood, obtained from a patient treated with radiotherapy plus ipilimumab. The receptors come from a human donor with non-small cell lung cancer whose response to radiotherapy plus ipilimumab could not be evaluated. Some clones in this sample may be carry-over from other donors' samples.

The chain carries TRBV27 and TRBJ1-2, with D unclear. Germline CDR1 and CDR2: MNHEY and SMNVEV (reference sequence). V lost 3 bases, J lost 0 bases, and 11 bases lay in between. The CDR3 is made up of 15 amino acids. The CDR3 protein is CASSFLSSANYGYTF. CDR3 nucleotides: TGTGCCAGCAGTTTTCTATCGTCTGCTAACTATGGCTACACCTTC.

The chain combines TRBV5-4 with TRBJ2-3, with 8 bases lining up with TRBD2. The V gene's germline CDR1 is SGHNT and CDR2 YYREEE (reference sequence). The CDR3 consists of 14 residues. J gave up 4 bases and V 4 bases, and 5 bases lay outside the gene matches. The CDR3 reads CASSPGGRADTQYF. The CDR3 DNA is TGTGCCAGCAGCCCGGGGGGGCGCGCAGATACGCAGTATTTT.

The J gene is TRBJ2-7, the V gene TRBV7-8, with 7 bases matching TRBD1. The CDR3 loop spans 18 amino acids. In germline, CDR1 is SGHVS, CDR2 FQNEAQ. After removal of 1 base from V and 2 bases from J, the junction contained 14 bases not matched to a gene. As DNA, the CDR3 is TGTGCCAGCAGCTTAGGTTCTTTTAAGGGGGCGGACCCCTACGAGCAGTACTTC. Residues: CASSLGSFKGADPYEQYF.

The chain has TRBV4-2 and TRBJ2-7; 8 nucleotides match TRBD2. This CDR3 is 14 amino acids long. V was clipped by 0 bases and J by 7 bases; unmatched bases: 5. From germline, CDR1 is LGHNA and CDR2 YNFKEQ. Here the CDR3 reads CASSQDRGGREQYF. CDR3 in DNA: TGTGCCAGCAGCCAAGATCGCGGGGGGAGGGAGCAGTACTTC.

V usage is TRBV5-1 and J usage is TRBJ1-1; a weak D match, TRBD1 (6 bases). The CDR3 has 16 residues. Germline lookup yields CDR1 SGHRS and CDR2 YFSETQ. Trimming pared 0 bases from V and 7 bases from J, leaving 19 bases between. CDR3 amino acids: CASSLVGGGPQGEAFF. The CDR3 nucleotides read TGCGCCAGCAGCTTGGTTGGCGGGGGCCCTCAGGGTGAAGCTTTCTTT.

The chain carries TRBV2 and TRBJ1-5, with 11 bases aligning to TRBD1. Germline CDR1 SNHLY, CDR2 FYNNEI. The CDR3 has 18 residues. J was trimmed by 6 bases and V by 4 bases; bases with no gene match: 14. In DNA form, the CDR3 reads TGTGCCAGCAGTGGACCGGGACAGGGGGTAGGGTGGTTTCAGCCCCAGCATTTT. Protein: CASSGPGQGVGWFQPQHF.

The chain combines TRBV5-4 with TRBJ1-5; D might be TRBD1 (6 bases). The germline V gene has CDR1 SGHNT and CDR2 YYREEE (reference sequence). Trimming shortened V by 2 bases and J by 2 bases, and 11 bases separated the two germline ends. The CDR3 sequence is 15 residues long. The CDR3 protein is CASSLGGSGNQPQHF. The CDR3 region has the DNA TGTGCCAGCAGCTTAGGGGGAAGCGGCAATCAGCCCCAGCATTTT.

The chain combines TRBV30 with TRBJ1-4; weak D call: TRBD1 (5 bases). This CDR3 has 14 residues. Germline V gives CDR1 GTSNPN, CDR2 SVGIG (reference sequence). Trimming removed 0 bases at V and 6 bases at J, with 11 bases between. The CDR3 nucleotides read TGTGCCTGGAGTGTCTGGGGGGGGGATGAAAAACTGTTTTTT. It is translated as CAWSVWGGDEKLFF.

V usage is TRBV7-9 and J usage is TRBJ2-7; 9 bases map to TRBD2. The CDR3 loop spans 15 amino acids. V lost 5 bases and J lost 2; bases outside the gene matches: 7. Germline loops: CDR1 SEHNR, CDR2 FQNEAQ (reference sequence). The CDR3 nucleotides read TGTGCCAGCAGCATCACTAGCGGGCCCACCTACGAGCAGTACTTC. It encodes CASSITSGPTYEQYF.

This clone was observed a single time. This rearrangement joins TRBV5-6 to TRBJ2-5; 8 positions agree with TRBD1. The CDR3 has 13 amino acids. J was trimmed by 5 bases and V by 3 bases; bases with no gene match: 3. CDR1 is SGHDT and CDR2 is YYEEEE in the germline V gene. CDR3 in DNA: TGTGCCAGCAGCTCAGGGGGCCGTGAGACCCAGTACTTC. Its translation is CASSSGGRETQYF.

This clone was counted a few times. The chain couples TRBV28 to TRBJ2-3, with D tentatively TRBD2 (7 bases). The germline V gene has CDR1 MDHEN and CDR2 SYDVKM. The CDR3 extends over 13 amino acids. Trimming shortened V by 7 bases and J by 8 bases, and 16 bases separated the two germline ends. The CDR3 nucleotides are TGTGCCAGCATAGGGGGGGCATATCGTACGCAGTATTTT. As protein: CASIGGAYRTQYF.

The chain links TRBV11-1 to TRBJ2-5; D call uncertain. Deletions cut 5 bases from V and 1 base from J, with 8 bases between. Germline V gives CDR1 SGHAT, CDR2 FQDESV (reference sequence). The length of the CDR3 is 13 residues. CDR3 bases: TGTGCCAGCAGCCGAGGTATCCAAGAGACCCAGTACTTC. It translates to CASSRGIQETQYF.

The V and J genes are TRBV7-2 and TRBJ1-3; possible D gene TRBD1, 6 bases. Germline values: CDR1 SGHTA, CDR2 FQGNSA. The CDR3 extends over 15 amino acids. The V end was cut by 6 bases, the J end by 7 bases, with 19 bases between. As DNA, the CDR3 is TGTGCCAGCAGTTTTTCCCTCAACCAGGGGAACACCATATATTTT. Protein sequence: CASSFSLNQGNTIYF.

The chain links TRBV18 to TRBJ2-1; TRBD2 aligns across 9 bases. In germline, CDR1 is KGHSH, CDR2 LQKENI. The CDR3 contains 16 residues. The V gene end was trimmed by 1 base and the J gene end by 8 bases; junction bases not matched to a gene: 9. The CDR3 region has the DNA TGTGCCAGCTCACCACGGGCAGCGGGGGGAGGAGATGAGCAGTTCTTC. Translated: CASSPRAAGGGDEQFF.

In this sample, this clone turned up once. V is TRBV11-2 and J is TRBJ1-1, with D possibly matching TRBD1 (6 bases). V lost 3 bases, J lost 5 bases, and 16 bases lay in between. The germline CDR1 and CDR2 sequences are SGHAT and FQNNGV. The CDR3 runs 15 residues. CDR3 nucleotides: TGTGCCAGCAGCTTCCCCCACAGGGAAGGGACTGAAGCTTTCTTT. Its protein product is CASSFPHREGTEAFF.

This clone turned up a few times. This sequence joins TRBV29-1 and TRBJ1-5; possible D gene TRBD1, 5 bases. The CDR3 is 13 amino acids. Trimming removed 1 base from V and 4 bases from J, with 8 bases in between. Germline V gives CDR1 SQVTM, CDR2 ANQGSEA. CDR3 sequence reads: CSVEVGGNQPQHF. The DNA for the CDR3 is TGCAGCGTTGAAGTGGGGGGAAATCAGCCCCAGCATTTT.

This clone was seen a single time. The DNA of the CDR3 is TGTGCCAGCAGTCTTATTGGCAGCGTGGGCACAGATACGCAGTATTTT. This encodes CASSLIGSVGTDTQYF. The V and J genes are TRBV28 and TRBJ2-3; unclear D gene. The CDR3 length is 16 residues. Deletions cut 5 bases from V and 1 base from J, with 16 bases between. Germline lookup yields CDR1 MDHEN and CDR2 SYDVKM.

The chain is built from TRBV15 and TRBJ2-7, with D tentatively TRBD1 (5 bases). The CDR3 totals 14 residues. V lost 0 bases to trimming and J lost 4 bases, with 10 bases between them. Germline V gives CDR1 LNHNV, CDR2 YYDKDF (reference sequence). CDR3 nucleotides: TGTGCCACCAGCAGAGATCAAAGGGGTTACGAGCAGTACTTC. Translation: CATSRDQRGYEQYF. Full variable domain (remainder filled in from reference TRBV15 and TRBJ2-7): DAMVIQNPRYQVTQFGKPVTLSCSQTLNHNVMYWYQQKSSQAPKLLFHYYDKDFNNEADTPDNFQSRRPNTSFCFLDIRSPGLGDTAMYLCATSRDQRGYEQYFGPGTRLTVT.